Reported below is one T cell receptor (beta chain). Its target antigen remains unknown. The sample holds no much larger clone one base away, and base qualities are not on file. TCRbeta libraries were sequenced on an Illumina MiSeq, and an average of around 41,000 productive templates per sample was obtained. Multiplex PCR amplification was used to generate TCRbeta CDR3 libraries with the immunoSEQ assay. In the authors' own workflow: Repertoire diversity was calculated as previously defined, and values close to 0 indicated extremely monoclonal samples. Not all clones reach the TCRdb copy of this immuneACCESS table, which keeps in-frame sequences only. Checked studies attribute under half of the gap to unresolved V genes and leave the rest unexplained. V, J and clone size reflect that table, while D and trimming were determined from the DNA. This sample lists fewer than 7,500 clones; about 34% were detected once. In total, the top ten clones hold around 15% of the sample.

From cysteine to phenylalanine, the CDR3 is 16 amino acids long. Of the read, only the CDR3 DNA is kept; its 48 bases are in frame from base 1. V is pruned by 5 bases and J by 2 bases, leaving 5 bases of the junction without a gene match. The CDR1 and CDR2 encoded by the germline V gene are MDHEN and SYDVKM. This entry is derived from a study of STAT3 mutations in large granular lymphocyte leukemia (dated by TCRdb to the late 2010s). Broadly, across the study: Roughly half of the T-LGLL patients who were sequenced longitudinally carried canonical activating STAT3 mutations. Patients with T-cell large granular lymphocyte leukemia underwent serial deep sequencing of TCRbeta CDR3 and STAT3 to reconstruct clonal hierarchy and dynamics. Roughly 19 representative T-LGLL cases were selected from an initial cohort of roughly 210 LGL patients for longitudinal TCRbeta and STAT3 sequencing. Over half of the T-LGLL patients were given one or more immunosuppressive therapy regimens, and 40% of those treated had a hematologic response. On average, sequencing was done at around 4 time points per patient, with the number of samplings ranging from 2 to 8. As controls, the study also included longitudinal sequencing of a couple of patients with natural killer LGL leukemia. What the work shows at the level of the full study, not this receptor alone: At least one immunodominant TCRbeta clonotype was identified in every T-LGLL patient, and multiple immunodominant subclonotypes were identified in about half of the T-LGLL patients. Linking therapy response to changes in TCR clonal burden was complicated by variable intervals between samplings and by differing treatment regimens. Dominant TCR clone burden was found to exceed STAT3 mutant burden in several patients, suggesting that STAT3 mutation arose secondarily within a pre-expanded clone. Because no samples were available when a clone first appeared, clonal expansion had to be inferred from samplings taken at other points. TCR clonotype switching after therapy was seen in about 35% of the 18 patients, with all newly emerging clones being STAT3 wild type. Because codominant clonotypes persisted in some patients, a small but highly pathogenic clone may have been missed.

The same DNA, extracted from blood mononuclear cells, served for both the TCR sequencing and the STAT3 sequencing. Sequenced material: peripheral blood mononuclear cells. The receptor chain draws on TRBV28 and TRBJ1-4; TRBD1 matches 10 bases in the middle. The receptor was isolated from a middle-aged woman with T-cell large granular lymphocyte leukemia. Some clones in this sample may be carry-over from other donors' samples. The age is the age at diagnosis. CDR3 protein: CASSTWDRGTNEKLFF. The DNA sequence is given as TGTGCCAGCAGTACTTGGGACAGGGGCACTAATGAAAAACTGTTTTTT. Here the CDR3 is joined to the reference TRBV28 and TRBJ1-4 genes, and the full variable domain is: DVKVTQSSRYLVKRTGEKVFLECVQDMDHENMFWYRQDPGLGLRLIYFSYDVKMKEKGDIPEGYSVSREKKERFSLILESASTNQTSMYLCASSTWDRGTNEKLFFGSGTQLSVL.